What follows is one TCR beta chain and its context. Its antigen is currently unknown. Losses at the gene ends were 4 bases for V and 4 bases for J; bases not matched to a gene: 8. Germline CDR1 SGHNT, CDR2 YYREEE (reference sequence). CDR3 size: 16 residues. This sample was taken from a study of cytomegalovirus exposure and HLA in healthy donors. Study results and limitations: CMV serostatus stood as the only immune exposure information on hand.

A multiplex PCR was run with 60 Vbeta primers and 13 Jbeta primers. As handled by the study authors: Among the unique TCR beta chains that a later analysis counted, around 82 million in all, about 11 million were shared. The data were produced by immunoSEQ multiplex PCR, yet TCRdb's version contains in-frame clones alone and is incomplete. V, J and clone size reflect that table, while D and trimming were determined from the DNA. This sample's table reports about 170,000 clones. This rearrangement joins TRBV5-4 to TRBJ2-2; 9 bases agree with TRBD2. The source is a woman younger than 30 in good health and CMV-seropositive. Sequencing used PBMCs. Here the CDR3 reads CASSQGLACCTGELFF. CDR3 bases: TGTGCCAGCAGCCAGGGACTAGCTTGCTGCACCGGGGAGCTGTTTTTT.